This entry lists 9 T cell receptor beta chains sequenced from one sample in a study of CD8+CD57+ T cells in acquired aplastic anemia. Patients sequenced had flow cytometry evidence of CD8+CD57+ cell expansion. CDR3 and TCR beta VDJ profiling relied on genomic DNA as the template. From the reads, TCRdb called clonotypes with MiXCR, one entry per CDR3 protein. The table has 150,000 to 200,000 distinct CDR3 sequences, roughly 65% seen once. Sequences were obtained from sorted CD4+, CD8+, or CD8+CD57+ T cells (not recorded which) from PBMCs. These receptors originate from a human donor with aplastic anemia.

The chain carries TRBV12-3 or TRBV12-4 and TRBJ2-2, with D tentatively TRBD1 (5 bases). The CDR3 sequence is 14 residues long. The ends were cut back, 4 bases at V and 4 bases at J, with 10 bases in the middle. Written as DNA, the CDR3 is TGTGCCAGCAGTTCCAGGGCGAGCACCGGGGAGCTGTTTTTT. Protein: CASSSRASTGELFF.

The chain couples TRBV7-3 to TRBJ1-6, with D possibly matching TRBD1 (5 bases). The CDR3 has 15 residues. V shed 10 bases and J shed 5 bases, with 18 bases lying between them. The germline gives CDR1 SGHTA, CDR2 FQGTGA. The chain's CDR3 is CATQPGVNNNSPLHF. The CDR3 DNA is TGTGCCACCCAACCGGGGGTAAATAATAATTCACCCCTCCACTTT.

The CDR3: CSVAGTGANVLTF. The DNA of the CDR3 is TGCAGCGTTGCAGGGACTGGGGCCAACGTCCTGACTTTC. The chain carries TRBV29-1 and TRBJ2-6; weak D call: TRBD1 (5 bases). Deletions cut 4 bases from V and 2 bases from J, with 6 bases between. Germline V gives CDR1 SQVTM, CDR2 ANQGSEA. The CDR3 consists of 13 residues.

This chain links TRBV4-1 with TRBJ2-7; possibly TRBD2 for D (5 bases). Germline-derived CDR1 and CDR2 are MGHRA and YSYEKL. V was shortened by 0 bases and J by 4 bases, with 7 bases between the two germline ends. This CDR3 contains 13 residues. This CDR3 is CASSQDGEYEQYF. CDR3 bases: TGCGCCAGCAGCCAAGACGGGGAATACGAGCAGTACTTC.

The chain carries TRBV7-3 and TRBJ2-1; 8 bases are a match to TRBD2. The germline gives CDR1 SGHTA, CDR2 FQGTGA. The CDR3 has 15 residues. J gave up 4 bases and V 3 bases, and 5 bases lay outside the gene matches. The CDR3 here is CASSFFGGEYNEQFF. For the CDR3, the DNA is TGTGCCAGCAGCTTCTTCGGGGGGGAATACAATGAGCAGTTCTTC.

This clonotype has at least ten counts. V and J are TRBV7-9 and TRBJ2-7; maybe TRBD2 (5 bases). This CDR3 region has 15 residues. V lost 8 bases to trimming and J lost 1 base, with 18 bases between them. Germline V gene sequence: CDR1 SEHNR, CDR2 FQNEAQ (reference sequence). This CDR3 reads CASSPERGSSYEQYF. The CDR3 DNA sequence: TGTGCCAGCTCCCCAGAACGGGGATCTTCCTACGAGCAGTACTTC.

In its sample, this clonotype was seen many times. The V gene is TRBV2, the J gene TRBJ1-5, with D perhaps matching TRBD1 (5 bases). This CDR3 comprises 15 residues. Trimming removed 2 bases at V and 0 bases at J, with 8 bases between. Germline CDR1 reads SNHLY; CDR2 reads FYNNEI. The CDR3 loop reads CASSERGPSNQPQHF. The CDR3 DNA follows: TGTGCCAGCAGTGAAAGGGGACCTAGCAATCAGCCCCAGCATTTT.

This clonotype has only one observation. The J gene is TRBJ2-7, the V gene TRBV3-1; TRBD2 is a possible D gene (5 bases). The CDR3 is made up of 15 amino acids. V was cut by 1 base and J by 1 base, with 11 bases left in between. Germline values: CDR1 LGHDT, CDR2 YNNKEL (reference sequence). The chain's CDR3 is CASSQGGFRSYEQYF. The CDR3 nucleotides are TGTGCCAGCAGCCAAGGCGGGTTCCGTTCCTACGAGCAGTACTTC.

This chain uses TRBV5-1 with TRBJ2-1; perhaps TRBD1 as D (6 bases). CDR1 is SGHRS, CDR2 YFSETQ, per germline. The germline V and J ends were trimmed by 4 bases and 6 bases, with 14 bases remaining between them. There are 14 residues in the CDR3. CDR3 coding DNA: TGCGCCAGCAGCCCCCAGGTAGGGGGCAATGAGCAGTTCTTC. Encoded protein: CASSPQVGGNEQFF. The full variable domain, with the rest looked up from reference TRBV5-1 and TRBJ2-1, is KAGVTQTPRYLIKTRGQQVTLSCSPISGHRSVSWYQQTPGQGLQFLFEYFSETQRNKGNFPGRFSGRQFSNSRSEMNVSTLELGDSALYLCASSPQVGGNEQFFGPGTRLTVL.